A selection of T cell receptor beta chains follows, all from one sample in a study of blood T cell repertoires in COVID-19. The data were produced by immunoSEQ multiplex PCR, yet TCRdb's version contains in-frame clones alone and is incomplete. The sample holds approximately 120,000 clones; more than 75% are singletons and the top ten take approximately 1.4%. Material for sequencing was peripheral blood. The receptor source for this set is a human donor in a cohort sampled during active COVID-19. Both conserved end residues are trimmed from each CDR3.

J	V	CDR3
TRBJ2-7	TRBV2	ASSGYSRGPNYEQY
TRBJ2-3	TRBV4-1	ASSQESTSGGDTDTQY
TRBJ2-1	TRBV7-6	ASSLFGGTSNNEQF
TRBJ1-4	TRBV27	ASSFGHTNEKLF
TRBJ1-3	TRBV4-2	ASSQDAGGRGNTIY
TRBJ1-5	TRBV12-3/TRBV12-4	ASARGAGQPQH
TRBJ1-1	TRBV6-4	ASTDRGLQNTEAF
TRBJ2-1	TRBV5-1	ASSLSGTEQF
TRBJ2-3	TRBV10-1	ASSGGGSADTQY
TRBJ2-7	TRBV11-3	ASSLDGLSYEQY
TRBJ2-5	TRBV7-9	ASSSRLAGTQETQY
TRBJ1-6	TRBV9	ASSVGQGNSPLH
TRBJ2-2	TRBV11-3	ASSSRGGSTGELF
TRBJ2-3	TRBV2	ASSEARHTDTQY
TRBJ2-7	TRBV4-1	ASSQDRAGVDEQY
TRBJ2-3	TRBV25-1	ASSTGRGDADTQY
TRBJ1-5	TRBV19	ASRRQNQPQH
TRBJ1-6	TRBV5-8	ASSLYIREPLH
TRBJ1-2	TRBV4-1	ASSQGQGAYGYT
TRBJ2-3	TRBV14	ASSQVHTDTQY
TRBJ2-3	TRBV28	ASSLPSGSVTDTQY
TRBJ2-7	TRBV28	ASSQGARGWY
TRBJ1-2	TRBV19	ASSSRGAIANYGYT
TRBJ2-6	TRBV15	ATSRGDSSGANVLT
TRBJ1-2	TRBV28	ASRSLDREKTNYGYT
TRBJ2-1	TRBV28	ASSLKGLRRNEQF
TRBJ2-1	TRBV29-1	SVEDRQLYNEQF
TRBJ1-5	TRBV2	ASNTLGLTLNQPQH
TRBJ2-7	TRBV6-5	ASISQTGIYEQY
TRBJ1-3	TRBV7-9	ASSLGWGEYSGNTIY
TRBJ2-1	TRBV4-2	ASSRESGSRYNEQF
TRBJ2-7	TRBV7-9	ASSPQGSSYEQY
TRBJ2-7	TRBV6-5	ASTDRYYEQY
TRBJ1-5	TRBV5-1	ASSLAGYQPQH
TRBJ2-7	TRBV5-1	ASSLAGGGAGSYEQY
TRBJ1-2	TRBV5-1	ASSLVAGAGDGYT
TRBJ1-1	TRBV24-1	ATSEFGGEAF
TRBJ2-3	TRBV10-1	ASTGSSQDTQY
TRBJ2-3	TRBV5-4	ASSFWTSGGPSSTDTQY
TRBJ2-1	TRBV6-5	ASSKSDNEQF
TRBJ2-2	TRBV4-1	ASSRGEGANTGELF
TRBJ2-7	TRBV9	ASSAGVAGGTYESGNEQY